These T cell receptor beta chains were read from a single sample in a study of blood T cell repertoires in COVID-19. Sequencing used immunoSEQ multiplex PCR; TCRdb keeps in-frame clones, though not all of them. The sample contains 250,000 or so clones, around 81% of which appear only once. Sequences were obtained from PBMCs or T cells enriched from blood (not recorded which). These receptors were taken from a man aged 50 to 60 who had recovered from COVID-19. The CDR3 runs from the conserved cysteine through the conserved F or W. D genes are given only for firm matches. Some rows have no size entry. The others give once, few or many, or a class for an expanded clone.

d_gene,j_gene,abundance,v_gene,CDR3aa,CDR3nt
-,TRBJ1-4,-,TRBV6-4,CASSERVNEKLFF,TGTGCCAGCAGTGAAAGAGTAAATGAAAAACTGTTTTTT
TRBD1,TRBJ1-1,-,TRBV20-1,CSASDGTGGMGEAFF,TGCAGTGCTAGTGACGGGACAGGGGGTATGGGTGAAGCTTTCTTT
-,TRBJ1-5,-,TRBV27,CASSVYRGNQPQHF,TGTGCCAGCAGTGTCTACAGGGGCAATCAGCCCCAGCATTTT
-,TRBJ2-2,-,TRBV15,CATSSADTGELFF,TGTGCCACCAGCAGTGCGGACACCGGGGAGCTGTTTTTT
TRBD2,TRBJ2-3,-,TRBV3-1/TRBV3-2,CASSPQGLAGGDTQYF,TGTGCCAGCAGCCCCCAGGGGCTAGCGGGAGGAGATACGCAGTATTTT
-,TRBJ1-2,-,TRBV5-6,CASSQRGGYTF,TGTGCCAGCAGCCAACGGGGTGGCTACACCTTC
-,TRBJ2-7,-,TRBV5-1,CASSPTPDRTYEQYF,TGCGCCAGCAGCCCAACACCCGACAGGACCTACGAGCAGTACTTC
TRBD2,TRBJ2-7,-,TRBV19,CASSILAGPHEQYF,TGTGCCAGTAGTATACTAGCGGGACCCCACGAGCAGTACTTC
-,TRBJ2-7,-,TRBV12-3/TRBV12-4,CASRLTTTYEQYF,TGTGCCAGCCGGTTGACTACAACATACGAGCAGTACTTC
-,TRBJ1-2,once,TRBV6-5,CALWGGYGYTF,TGTGCGCTTTGGGGGGGCTATGGCTACACCTTC
-,TRBJ1-4,-,TRBV19,CASSRPGLTGNEKLFF,TGTGCCAGTAGTCGTCCCGGACTCACCGGGAATGAAAAACTGTTTTTT
-,TRBJ1-3,-,TRBV15,CATSRDPQRNSGNTIYF,TGTGCCACCAGCAGAGATCCCCAGCGAAACTCTGGAAACACCATATATTTT
-,TRBJ1-6,-,TRBV2,CASLAQGISPLHF,TGTGCCAGCTTAGCACAGGGTATTTCACCCCTCCACTTT
-,TRBJ1-3,-,TRBV4-3,CASSQESQGNSGNTIYF,TGCGCCAGCAGCCAAGAGTCACAGGGTAACTCTGGAAACACCATATATTTT
TRBD1,TRBJ2-5,-,TRBV5-1,CASSLEAGGSQTQYF,TGCGCCAGCAGCTTGGAGGCAGGGGGCTCGCAGACCCAGTACTTC
-,TRBJ2-7,-,TRBV14,CASSHLGGADEQYF,TGTGCCAGCAGCCACCTAGGGGGGGCGGACGAGCAGTACTTC
TRBD1,TRBJ1-2,-,TRBV30,CAWNPGQGSGYTF,TGTGCCTGGAACCCCGGACAGGGAAGCGGCTACACCTTC
-,TRBJ1-2,-,TRBV5-1,CASSLGAAGYTF,TGCGCCAGCAGCTTGGGAGCGGCTGGCTACACCTTC
-,TRBJ2-1,-,TRBV5-1,CASSTEGSSPYNEQFF,TGCGCCAGCAGCACAGAAGGAAGTAGTCCTTACAATGAGCAGTTCTTC
-,TRBJ1-3,-,TRBV6-5,CASSYRGTGNTIYF,TGTGCCAGCAGTTACAGGGGAACTGGAAACACCATATATTTT
-,TRBJ2-3,-,TRBV11-2,CASRLVEADTQYF,TGTGCCAGTCGACTTGTCGAGGCAGATACGCAGTATTTT
TRBD1,TRBJ1-1,-,TRBV5-5,CASSSRTGNTEAFF,TGTGCCAGCAGCTCGAGGACAGGGAACACTGAAGCTTTCTTT
-,TRBJ2-7,-,TRBV5-4,CASSLAERALYEQYF,TGTGCCAGCAGCTTGGCGGAGAGGGCCCTCTACGAGCAGTACTTC
-,TRBJ2-1,-,TRBV7-8,CASSLGLRGYNEQFF,TGTGCCAGCAGCTTAGGGCTCAGGGGCTACAATGAGCAGTTCTTC
-,TRBJ2-5,-,TRBV6-5,CASNRDRETQYF,TGTGCCAGTAACAGGGATCGGGAGACCCAGTACTTC
-,TRBJ1-4,few,TRBV5-4,CASSLGRGEKLFF,TGTGCCAGCAGCTTGGGCCGGGGAGAAAAACTGTTTTTT
TRBD2,TRBJ2-7,-,TRBV5-1,CASSPRTSGGAREQYF,TGCGCCAGCAGCCCCCGGACTAGCGGGGGGGCCAGGGAGCAGTACTTC
-,TRBJ2-7,-,TRBV11-1,CASSLSSGTEQYF,TGTGCCAGCAGCTTATCCTCCGGGACTGAGCAGTACTTC
-,TRBJ1-1,once,TRBV11-3,CASSLAGNTEAFF,TGTGCCAGCAGCTTAGCAGGGAACACTGAAGCTTTCTTT
TRBD1,TRBJ2-7,-,TRBV4-2,CASSQDVGQTAYEQYF,TGTGCCAGCAGCCAAGATGTGGGACAGACAGCCTACGAGCAGTACTTC
-,TRBJ1-2,once,TRBV9,CASSVGPGVSAHYGYTF,TGTGCCAGCAGCGTAGGTCCGGGAGTGTCGGCCCACTATGGCTACACCTTC
-,TRBJ1-1,-,TRBV6-5,CASSSELNTEAFF,TGTGCCAGCAGTTCGGAGTTAAACACTGAAGCTTTCTTT